This TCR beta chain was obtained from a study of T cells in tumors after PD-1 blockade. The CDR3 runs 13 residues. CDR1 SNHLY and CDR2 FYNNEI come from the germline V gene. The germline V and J ends were trimmed by 8 bases and 4 bases, with 11 bases remaining between them. Study results and caveats: Approximately 43% of tumor TCR clonotypes were also found in blood.

Clones were read by immunoSEQ multiplex PCR, and TCRdb kept only the in-frame ones, dropping some. The table includes roughly 48,000 clones, more than 65% detected once. Concerning this clone itself: Its antigen is undetermined.

Sequenced here: PBMCs, sampled before anti-PD-1 treatment. The receptor was derived from a human donor with basal cell carcinoma. The gene calls are TRBV2 and TRBJ2-2; the D is unclear. For the CDR3, the DNA is TGTGCCAGCCCTTTTGGGCCCACCGGGGAGCTGTTTTTT. The encoded protein is CASPFGPTGELFF.